One TCR beta chain is described in this entry. Its antigen is unknown. One end of the junction does not line up with germline, which may come from a read error. All donors were healthy HIV-negative adults lacking recent acute infections or vaccinations. The study separated CD4+ cells into CD45RA+ naive and CD45RA-negative memory subsets. This entry comes from a study of shared clonotypes between healthy human individuals. For the study at large: Each donor's CD4 naive and CD4 memory cells filled three plates apiece, CD8 naive two, and CD8 memory one.

The CDR3 loop spans 14 amino acids. CDR1 is MNHNS and CDR2 is SASEGT in the germline V gene. TCRdb keeps only in-frame clones here, not all; method: immunoSEQ multiplex PCR. Here the sample spans 2 million to 3 million clones, roughly 93% being singletons. Study-wide results and caveats: Rarefaction indicated that sorted-subset sequencing remained incomplete although depth was large.

The sequenced sample consisted of naive CD4+ T cells from PBMCs. Regarding subset: CD45RA+ positively selected. The chain recombines TRBV6-1 with TRBJ2-3; 7 nucleotides agree with TRBD2. This TCR was sampled from a man aged 18 to 30 in good health. Some clones in this sample may be carry-over from other donors' samples. CDR3: CASSQAGYTDTQYF. The DNA for the CDR3 is TGTGCCAGCAGTCAAGCGGGGTACACAGATACGCAGTATTTT.